These T cell receptor beta chains were read from a single sample in a study of metastatic and nonmetastatic thyroid tumors. MiXCR re-clonotyped the PCR reads for TCRdb. The repertoire consists of 45,000 to 65,000 clones, with around a sixth occurring once and the leading ten covering 2.5% to 3%. Sequenced: blood. The receptor set was obtained from a female donor with papillary thyroid cancer or a benign thyroid nodule (not recorded which). Some clones in this sample may be carry-over from other donors' samples. The conserved cysteine and the conserved F or W are not part of the CDR3 here. Each record gives: D gene, V gene, J gene, CDR3 protein. A D gene is named only where the DNA matches it firmly.

TRBD1,TRBV9,TRBJ1-4,ASSSHYQQGNNEKLF
TRBD1,TRBV28,TRBJ2-7,ASSSPTRRTGYYEQY
-,TRBV18,TRBJ2-7,ASSPPVGGKSYEQY
TRBD2,TRBV6-4,TRBJ2-7,ARTGTSVNCEQY
TRBD1,TRBV7-8,TRBJ2-7,ASSLGTGGTISYEQY
-,TRBV7-2,-,ASSLAWGEQF
-,TRBV27,TRBJ2-7,ASSLSWRCSYEQY
-,TRBV18,TRBJ1-3,ASSPSTGVGNTIY
-,TRBV2,TRBJ1-6,ASTMGPCSTTSPLH
-,TRBV6-9,TRBJ2-5,ASRLVGEKKQY
TRBD2,TRBV27,TRBJ2-7,SSQRTSGEHY
-,TRBV10-1,TRBJ2-5,ASSQSSDYRRQETQY
TRBD2,TRBV30,TRBJ2-4,AWSGGLAFVLDKNIQY
-,TRBV6-1,TRBJ1-2,ASSVQGIRGYT
TRBD2,TRBV6-1,TRBJ2-7,ASSEATGLAGSYEQY
-,TRBV11-2,TRBJ2-6,DSSSSGPLGGANVLT
TRBD2,TRBV29-1,TRBJ2-7,SVTLAERGVTYEQY
-,TRBV18,TRBJ2-7,ASSPAGSYEQY
-,TRBV18,TRBJ1-5,ASSPMGPAGNQPQH
-,TRBV28,TRBJ1-2,ASSLTGALNYGYA
TRBD1,TRBV12-3/TRBV12-4,TRBJ1-4,ASSLGQGEKLF
-,TRBV27,TRBJ2-5,ASGLPGKETQY
-,TRBV10-2,TRBJ1-1,ASRPPQNTEAF
TRBD1,TRBV7-9,TRBJ2-3,ASRQGALTSDTQY
-,TRBV7-9,TRBJ1-1,ASSRQQGGGTEAF
-,TRBV6-1,TRBJ1-1,ASSEDPTYINTEAF
TRBD2,TRBV11-2,TRBJ2-1,TSRLAVYNEQF
-,TRBV20-1,TRBJ1-2,SARDARSTTLGGYT
TRBD2,TRBV20-1,TRBJ2-1,SVKVASGRNEQL
TRBD2,TRBV27,TRBJ2-1,ASSSPSGSDEQF
TRBD2,TRBV5-6,TRBJ2-3,ASSLVRRTSLGDTQC
-,TRBV4-2,TRBJ2-1,ASSDPADWQFGEQF
-,TRBV6-2/TRBV6-3,TRBJ1-2,ASSYSRGFGYT
-,TRBV28,TRBJ1-1,ASSLGLRNTEAF
-,TRBV13,TRBJ2-1,ASNRGGHRNEQF
TRBD1,TRBV27,TRBJ1-5,VSRIGTESNRPQH
TRBD1,TRBV13,TRBJ2-7,ASSLTQGAYEQY
TRBD1,TRBV6-1,TRBJ2-6,ASSPTGTGANVLT
-,TRBV28,TRBJ1-5,ARHEGDQPQH
-,TRBV2,TRBJ1-2,AIRTHQINGYT
-,TRBV28,TRBJ2-6,ASSQRTSRGYSGANVLT
TRBD1,TRBV27,TRBJ2-4,ASRPGTGSLAKNIQY
-,TRBV20-1,TRBJ2-3,SARDTSHSTDTQY
-,TRBV3-1,TRBJ2-7,ASSQGASYEQY
TRBD2,TRBV4-2,TRBJ2-1,ASSQDHSGGYNEQF
TRBD1,TRBV6-5,TRBJ1-2,ASSNPQGLDGVSAGYT
TRBD1,TRBV28,TRBJ1-5,ASERRDSERNQPQH
TRBD1,TRBV3-1,TRBJ1-4,ASSQDFTGSWTGEEKLF
-,TRBV30,TRBJ1-1,AWSVPGNTEAF
-,TRBV30,TRBJ2-7,AWSVSYEQY
TRBD1,TRBV20-1,TRBJ2-5,SARRDREGQTQY
TRBD2,TRBV30,TRBJ2-7,AWSVEAGGPYEQY